The present entry profiles one TCR beta chain with its context. Its specificity is unknown. Here immunoSEQ multiplex PCR was the method, and the copy in TCRdb shows in-frame clones only, minus some. The sample consists of about 2 million clones, 90% to 95% of them appearing once. The length of the CDR3 is 17 residues. Germline V lookup: CDR1 SGHDT, CDR2 YYEEEE. V lost 1 base and J lost 0; bases outside the gene matches: 4. This sample was included in a study of shared clonotypes between healthy human individuals. Study at large: Donors consisted of a couple of women and three men between 18 and 49.

General study points: What naive subsets generally showed was a larger estimated richness than memory subsets showed.

The clonotype originates from a man between 18 and 35 years old in good health. Sequenced sample: naive CD4+ T cells sorted from blood. Described subset: CD45RA+ positively selected. V is TRBV5-6 and J is TRBJ2-6, with 7 bases lining up with TRBD1. CDR3 nucleotide sequence: TGTGCCAGCAGCTTGAGGACAGGTTACTCTGGGGCCAACGTCCTGACTTTC. Amino acid sequence: CASSLRTGYSGANVLTF.